The clone carrying this T cell receptor beta chain has a single count. Its antigen is undetermined. This sample is drawn from a study of cytomegalovirus exposure and HLA in healthy donors. The PCR was carried out with 60 Vbeta primers and 13 Jbeta primers. In the study's own analysis: Approximately 12 million of the about 80 million unique TCR beta chains counted in a later analysis were shared. TCRdb's table, derived via immunoSEQ multiplex PCR, lists solely in-frame clones and lacks some. The D gene and trimming were derived from the DNA, and the V and J assignments and clone size from that table. The sample contains some 45,000 clones, around 72% of which appear only once. Trimming pared 0 bases from V and 4 bases from J, leaving 7 bases between. Germline lookup yields CDR1 GTSNPN and CDR2 SVGIG (reference sequence). The CDR3 length is 12 residues. Study findings and constraints: V- and J-gene trimming of TCR beta was linked (in a later analysis) to a missense DCLRE1C variant. In terms of immune exposure information, only CMV serostatus was available.

The TCR comes from a woman in her 30s in good health and CMV-seronegative. The sequencing input was PBMCs. The rearrangement uses TRBV30 and TRBJ2-7; D gene uncertain. CDR3 in amino acids: CAWSVDTYEQYF. CDR3 sequence (DNA): TGTGCCTGGAGTGTCGATACTTACGAGCAGTACTTC.